This T cell receptor (beta chain) is from a study of graft-versus-host responses after intestinal transplantation listed by TCRdb under 2021. Regarding the study in general: Recipients received multivisceral, liver-intestinal, or isolated intestinal transplants. Donor T cell macrochimerism was defined as a peak of at least 4% donor T cells among recipient peripheral blood mononuclear cells. After intestinal transplantation, graft-versus-host and host-versus-graft alloreactive T cell clones in the graft, circulation and bone marrow were tracked using bulk TCR-beta CDR3 sequencing. The cohort enrolled fewer than 25 intestinal transplant recipients including one retransplant, and a few patients lacking pretransplant specimens were excluded. To identify alloreactive clones, pre-transplant mixed lymphocyte reaction products were sequenced and then compared with unstimulated pre-transplant donor and recipient T cells. Rather than going through the commercial service, samples from a few later patients were sequenced in-house on an Illumina MiSeq and processed with MiXCR. Every recipient was given anti-thymocyte globulin induction, then maintenance tacrolimus and steroids for approximately 3 years.

The germline V gene gives CDR1 as SGHVS and CDR2 as FQNEAQ. V was cut back by 5 bases and J by 5 bases, leaving a gap of 15 bases between them. From its cysteine to its phenylalanine, the CDR3 spans 14 amino acids. Only CDR3 DNA is held: 42 bases, read in frame from base 1. The library was generated by the immunoSEQ multiplex PCR assay. For most patients, high-throughput TCR-beta CDR3 sequencing of genomic DNA was performed by Adaptive Biotechnologies. As for how the authors treated the data: Adaptive's ImmunoSEQ software supplied the TCR sequencing data for around 19 patients, while MiXCR and VDJtools were used to process a few other patients. CDR3 nucleotide sequences shared between donor and recipient were removed because the origin of such sequences could not be assigned. At least 2-fold expansion over unstimulated cells and a minimum CFSE-low frequency of 0.002% (template counts) or 0.001% (read counts) were required for clones to be classified as alloreactive. Clones were considered mappable if detected in sequenced pre-transplant spleen, lymph node, or MLR CFSE-low populations of the donor or recipient. The cumulative frequency of alloreactive clones was calculated as a percentage of all sequences, weighted by copy number. TCRdb took this table from immuneACCESS and kept in-frame rearrangements with V and J called. Such tables lack part of the clones; where checked against another copy, unresolved V genes explain under half of the gap, and the rest is unexplained. Clone size and the V and J calls come from that table; the DNA yielded D and trimming. The sample records approximately 25,000 clones, around 95% of which are singletons. The top ten hold less than 1% of the sample.

Comment on this clone: This receptor's antigen is unknown. Base quality data are lacking; no much larger clone is found one base away.

Blood samples were collected up to 4 times in the first month after transplant and then at least monthly when available. Summary of the overall study and its limitations: The relatively low number and heterogeneity of intestinal transplant patients limited the conclusions. GvH clones were detected in recipient bone marrow, and some appeared earlier in ileal mucosa or blood, consistent with an intestinal mucosal origin. Early after transplant, peak levels of circulating GvH clones were found to be associated with declines in HvG clones. In patients with donor T cell macrochimerism, the allografts had high GvH to HvG T cell clonal ratios.

The chain is made from TRBV7-8 and TRBJ2-5, with no confidently assigned D gene. The clonotype originates from a human patient who received an intestinal transplant, so some T cells may come from the graft donor. The material sequenced was PBMCs, taken nearly 31 days after intestinal transplant. The CDR3 protein sequence reads: CASSPEVPRETQYF. The nucleotide sequence reads TGTGCCAGCAGCCCCGAGGTCCCCCGGGAGACCCAGTACTTC.